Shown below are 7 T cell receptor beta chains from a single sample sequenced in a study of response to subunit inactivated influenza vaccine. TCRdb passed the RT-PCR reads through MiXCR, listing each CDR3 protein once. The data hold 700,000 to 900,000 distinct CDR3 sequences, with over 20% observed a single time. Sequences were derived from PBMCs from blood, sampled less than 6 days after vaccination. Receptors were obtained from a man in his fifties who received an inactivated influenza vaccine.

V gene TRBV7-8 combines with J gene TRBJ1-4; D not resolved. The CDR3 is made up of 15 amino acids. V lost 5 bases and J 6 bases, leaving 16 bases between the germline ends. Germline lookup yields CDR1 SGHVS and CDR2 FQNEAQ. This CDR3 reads CASSTATGTYEKLFF. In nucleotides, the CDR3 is TGTGCCAGCAGCACAGCGACCGGCACCTATGAAAAACTGTTTTTT.

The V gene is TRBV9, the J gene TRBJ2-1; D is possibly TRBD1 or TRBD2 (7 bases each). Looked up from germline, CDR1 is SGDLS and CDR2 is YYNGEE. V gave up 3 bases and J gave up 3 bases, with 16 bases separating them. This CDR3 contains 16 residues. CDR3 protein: CASSAPGGDGYNEQFF. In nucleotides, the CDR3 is TGTGCCAGCAGCGCCCCAGGGGGGGACGGCTACAATGAGCAGTTCTTC.

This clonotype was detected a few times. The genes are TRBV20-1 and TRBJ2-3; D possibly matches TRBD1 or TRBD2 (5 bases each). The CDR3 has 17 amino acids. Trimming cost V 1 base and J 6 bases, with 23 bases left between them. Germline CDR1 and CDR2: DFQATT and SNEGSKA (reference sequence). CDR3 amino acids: CSARGGDRRGEPDTQYF. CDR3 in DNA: TGCAGTGCTAGAGGTGGGGACCGGAGAGGTGAGCCCGATACGCAGTATTTT.

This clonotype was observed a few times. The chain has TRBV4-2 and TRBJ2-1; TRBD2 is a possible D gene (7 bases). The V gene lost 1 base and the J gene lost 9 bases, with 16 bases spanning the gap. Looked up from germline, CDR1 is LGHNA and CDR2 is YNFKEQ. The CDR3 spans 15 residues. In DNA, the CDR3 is TGTGCCAGCAGCCAAGTCGGGGGGCCGGGAGTTGAGCAGTTCTTC. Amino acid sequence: CASSQVGGPGVEQFF.

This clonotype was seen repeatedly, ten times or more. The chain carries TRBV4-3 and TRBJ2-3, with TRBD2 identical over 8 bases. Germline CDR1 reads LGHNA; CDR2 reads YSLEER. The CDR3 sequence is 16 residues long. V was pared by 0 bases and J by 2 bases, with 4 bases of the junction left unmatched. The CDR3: CASSQELAGHTDTQYF. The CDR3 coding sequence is TGCGCCAGCAGCCAAGAGTTAGCGGGACACACAGATACGCAGTATTTT.

Here the CDR3 DNA reads TGTGCCAGCAGCAACAGGGGGCCCTACGAGCAGTACTTC. This translates into CASSNRGPYEQYF. The chain joins TRBV12-3 or TRBV12-4 to TRBJ2-7; 9 bases match TRBD1. The CDR3 contains 13 residues. V gave up 6 bases and J gave up 2 bases; unmatched junction bases: 2.

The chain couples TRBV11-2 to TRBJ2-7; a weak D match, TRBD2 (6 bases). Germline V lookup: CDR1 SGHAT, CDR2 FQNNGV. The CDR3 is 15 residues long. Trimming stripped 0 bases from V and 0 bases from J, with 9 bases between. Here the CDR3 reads CASSLDSGYSYEQYF. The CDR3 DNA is TGTGCCAGCAGCTTAGATAGCGGTTACTCCTACGAGCAGTACTTC.